This TCR beta chain stems from a study of T-cell reconstitution after alpha-beta-depleted transplantation in children. TCRbeta library construction was performed incorporating unique molecular identifiers. TCRdb reprocessed the PCR reads via MiXCR and lists one record per CDR3 protein. The sample has roughly 670,000 distinct CDR3 sequences, roughly 14% seen once. This CDR3 is 13 amino acids long. Germline values: CDR1 SGHRS, CDR2 YFSETQ. V shed 5 bases and J shed 4 bases, with 12 bases lying between them. This clonotype originated in a girl aged 2 to 10 with congenital amegakaryocytic thrombocytopenia, due to receive a stem cell transplant. This sequence joins TRBV5-1 and TRBJ1-1; D gene unclear. The sample here was PBMCs, taken before TCRalphabeta/CD19-depleted stem cell transplant. The CDR3 sequence: CASSQARTTEAFF. The CDR3 nucleotides read TGCGCCAGCAGTCAGGCAAGGACCACTGAAGCTTTCTTT. The whole variable domain, remainder taken from reference TRBV5-1 and TRBJ1-1, is KAGVTQTPRYLIKTRGQQVTLSCSPISGHRSVSWYQQTPGQGLQFLFEYFSETQRNKGNFPGRFSGRQFSNSRSEMNVSTLELGDSALYLCASSQARTTEAFFGQGTRLTVV.